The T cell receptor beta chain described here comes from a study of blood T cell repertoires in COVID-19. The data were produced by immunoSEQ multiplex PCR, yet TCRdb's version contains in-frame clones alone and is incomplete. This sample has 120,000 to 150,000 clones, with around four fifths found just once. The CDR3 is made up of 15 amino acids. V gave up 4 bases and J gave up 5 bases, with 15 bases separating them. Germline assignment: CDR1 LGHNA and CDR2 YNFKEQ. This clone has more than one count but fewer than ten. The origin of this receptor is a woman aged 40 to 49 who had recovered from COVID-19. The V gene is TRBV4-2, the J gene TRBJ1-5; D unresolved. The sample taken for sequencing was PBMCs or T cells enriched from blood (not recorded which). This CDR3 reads CASSPFRYRDQPQHF. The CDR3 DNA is TGTGCCAGCAGCCCATTCCGTTATCGGGATCAGCCCCAGCATTTT.